This TCR beta chain stems from a study of tumor-infiltrating lymphocytes in localized non-small cell lung cancer (dated by TCRdb to the early 2020s). The study in broad terms: The cohort included patients whose samples were collected after neoadjuvant chemotherapy, as well as both smokers and never-smokers and several histologies. Each patient contributed resected tumor tissue and uninvolved lung tissue from the same patient, described as non-adjacent to the tumor. Flow cytometry, multiplex immunofluorescence, RNA-seq, exome sequencing and proteomics were applied to the same patients as TCR sequencing, which was one of several integrated assays. The overall ICON cohort comprised 150 or so surgical patients with localized non-small cell lung cancer whose tumors were resected. A total of fewer than 65 patients were included in the paired tumor versus uninvolved lung comparison of immunoSEQ T-cell fraction. The paper's findings and limits, for the study overall: TCR-derived T-cell fraction did not differ between the flow cytometry-defined immunotypes IM1 (good prognosis) and IM2 (poor prognosis). Assay coverage differed among patients according to how much tissue was available, so only a subset of the cohort had TCR sequencing. Higher T cell infiltration in tumors than in uninvolved lung tissue was supported by TCRbeta sequencing, consistent with immunofluorescence CD3 counts. Because different assays used different pieces of the same tissue, technical variation could not be distinguished from intratumor heterogeneity.

The T-cell fraction in tumor and uninvolved lung tissue was provided by TCR sequencing with the immunoSEQ assay. Per the authors' processing: For survival analysis, patients were split into high (upper tertile) and low (lower two tertiles) T-cell fraction groups and compared by log-rank test. A signed-rank test was used to test differences in T-cell fraction between paired tumor and uninvolved lung samples. TCRdb took over this immuneACCESS table, retaining in-frame rearrangements with V and J assigned. Such tables are incomplete; in checked studies, under half of the missing clones stem from an unresolved V gene, and the remainder is unexplained. The V and J calls and clone size are taken from that table; D and trimming were inferred from the DNA. The sample table holds approximately 9,500 clones, of which approximately 72% were seen once. The top ten clones comprise under 20% of the sample. Sequences LNHDA (CDR1) and SQIVND (CDR2) are obtained from the germline V gene (reference sequence). The CDR3 covers 17 residues, taking in both the cysteine and the phenylalanine. CDR3 DNA only is kept here, 51 bases in frame from base 1. Trimming accounts for 7 bases at V and 2 bases at J, while the number of junction bases matched to no gene is 12.

ICON enrollment began in 2016, and the last patient was enrolled in late 2018. In a subcohort of 76 patients, fresh tumor and matched uninvolved tissue were collected for in-depth immune analyses, with TCR sequencing among those analyses. DNA for TCR sequencing was isolated from bulk tissue, and no cell sorting was done. This clone appeared a single time. Its cognate antigen has yet to be identified. No base qualities exist here, and no much larger clone lies one base off it. In this chain, TRBV19 is recombined with TRBJ1-2; 11 of the junction bases match TRBD1. Sample: uninvolved lung tissue not adjacent to the tumor. The sequence was obtained from a human donor with non-small cell lung cancer. CDR3 sequence: CASNRRRDRGGNYGYTF. The DNA is TGTGCCAGTAACCGCCGGAGGGACAGGGGGGGGAACTATGGCTACACCTTC.